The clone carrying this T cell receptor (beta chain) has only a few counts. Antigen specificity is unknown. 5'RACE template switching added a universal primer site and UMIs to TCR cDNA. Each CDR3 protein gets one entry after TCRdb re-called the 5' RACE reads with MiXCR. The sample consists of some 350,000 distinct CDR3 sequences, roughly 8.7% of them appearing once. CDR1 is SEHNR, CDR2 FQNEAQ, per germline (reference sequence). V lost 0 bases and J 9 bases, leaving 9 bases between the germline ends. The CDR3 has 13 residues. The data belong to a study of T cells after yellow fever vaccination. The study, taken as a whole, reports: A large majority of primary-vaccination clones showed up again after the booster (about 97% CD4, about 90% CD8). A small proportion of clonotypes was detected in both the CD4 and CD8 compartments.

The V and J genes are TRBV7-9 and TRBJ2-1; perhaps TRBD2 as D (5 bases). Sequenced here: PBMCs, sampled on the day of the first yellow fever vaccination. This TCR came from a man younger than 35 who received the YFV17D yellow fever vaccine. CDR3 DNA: TGTGCCAGCAGCTTAGCTTCGCGGGCTGAGCAGTTCTTC. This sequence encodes CASSLASRAEQFF. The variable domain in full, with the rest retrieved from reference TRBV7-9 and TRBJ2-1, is DTGVSQNPRHKITKRGQNVTFRCDPISEHNRLYWYRQTLGQGPEFLTYFQNEAQLEKSRLLSDRFSAERPKGSFSTLEIQRTEQGDSAMYLCASSLASRAEQFFGPGTRLTVL.